The rows below give T cell receptor beta chains drawn from one sample of a study of blood T cell repertoires in COVID-19. Assay used: immunoSEQ multiplex PCR; TCRdb lists only in-frame clones, some missing. The data show about 170,000 clones, approximately 80% seen once. What was sequenced was peripheral blood. These receptors originate from a woman aged 80 or older with active or convalescent COVID-19. CDR3s leave out the opening cysteine and the closing phenylalanine or tryptophan. Rows may omit the clone size; those that give it use once, few, many or a size class.

clone size,J gene,V gene,CDR3 protein
NA,TRBJ1-2,TRBV27,ASSPQGAVSGYT
NA,TRBJ2-5,TRBV11-2,ASSISGGSKETQY
NA,TRBJ1-5,TRBV19,ASTADRVLGQPQH
NA,TRBJ2-6,TRBV19,ASSTQVPNSGANVLT
NA,TRBJ1-2,TRBV6-2/TRBV6-3,ASSYPGHNPGFGYT
NA,TRBJ1-3,TRBV7-2,ASSPGTDSGNTIY
NA,TRBJ2-3,TRBV10-3,AISESGSGEADTQY
few,TRBJ2-1,TRBV6-5,ASSYLGSPQMREQF
NA,TRBJ2-7,TRBV5-5,ASSTTGYEQY
NA,TRBJ2-5,TRBV6-2/TRBV6-3,ASSSGLAGYETQY
NA,TRBJ2-7,TRBV7-9,ASSLLFDRGPEQY
many,TRBJ2-3,TRBV19,ASSIGTDTQY
NA,TRBJ1-2,TRBV19,ASSPRGQGLYGYT
NA,TRBJ2-1,TRBV5-4,ASSLVGGSSYNEQF
NA,TRBJ2-3,TRBV25-1,ASGTSGVTDTQY
once,TRBJ1-2,TRBV2,ASRVTGGYT
NA,TRBJ2-5,TRBV6-5,ASSRGGETQY
once,TRBJ1-1,TRBV29-1,SVEAQFMNTEAF
NA,TRBJ1-1,TRBV5-6,ASSRGQGVRMNTEAF